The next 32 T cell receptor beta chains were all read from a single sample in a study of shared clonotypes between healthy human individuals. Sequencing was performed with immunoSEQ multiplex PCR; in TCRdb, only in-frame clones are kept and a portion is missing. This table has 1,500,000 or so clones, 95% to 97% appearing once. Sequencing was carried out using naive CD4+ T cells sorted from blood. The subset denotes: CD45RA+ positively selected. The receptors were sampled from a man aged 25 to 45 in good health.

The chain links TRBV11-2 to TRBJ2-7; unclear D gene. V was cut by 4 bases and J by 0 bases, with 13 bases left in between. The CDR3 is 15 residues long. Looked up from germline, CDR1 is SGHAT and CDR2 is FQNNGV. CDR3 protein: CASSSIVGSSYEQYF. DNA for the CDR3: TGTGCCAGCAGCTCGATCGTGGGAAGCTCCTACGAGCAGTACTTC.

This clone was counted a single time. The CDR3 DNA is TGTGCCAGCAGCCGAAATAAGGACCGTGGAGTGAACACCATATATTTT. Translating gives CASSRNKDRGVNTIYF. The rearrangement uses TRBV9 and TRBJ1-3; no clear D gene. The CDR3 runs 16 residues. V lost 4 bases and J 7 bases, leaving 21 bases between the germline ends. Per the germline V gene, CDR1 is SGDLS and CDR2 is YYNGEE. Using reference TRBV9 and TRBJ1-3 for the parts outside the CDR3, the full variable domain is DSGVTQTPKHLITATGQRVTLRCSPRSGDLSVYWYQQSLDQGLQFLIQYYNGEERAKGNILERFSAQQFPDLHSELNLSSLELGDSALYFCASSRNKDRGVNTIYFGEGSWLTVV.

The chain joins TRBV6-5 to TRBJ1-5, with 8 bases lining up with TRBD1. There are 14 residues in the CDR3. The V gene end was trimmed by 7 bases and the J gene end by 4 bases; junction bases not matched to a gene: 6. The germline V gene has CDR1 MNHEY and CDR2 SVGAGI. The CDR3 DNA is TGTGCCAGCAAAAAGGGACAGGCGAATCAGCCCCAGCATTTT. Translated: CASKKGQANQPQHF.

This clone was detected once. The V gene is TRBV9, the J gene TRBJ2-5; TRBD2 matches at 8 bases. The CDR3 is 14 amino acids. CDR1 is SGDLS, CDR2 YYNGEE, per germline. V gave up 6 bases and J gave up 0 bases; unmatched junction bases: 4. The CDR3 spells CASTGGEYQETQYF. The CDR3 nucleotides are TGTGCCAGCACCGGGGGGGAGTACCAAGAGACCCAGTACTTC.

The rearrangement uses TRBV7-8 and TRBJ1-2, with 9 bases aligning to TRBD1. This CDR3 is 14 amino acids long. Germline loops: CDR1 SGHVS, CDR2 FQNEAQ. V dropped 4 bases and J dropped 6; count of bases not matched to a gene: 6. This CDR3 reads CASSSGQGVDGYTF. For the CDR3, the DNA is TGTGCCAGCAGCTCGGGACAGGGAGTTGATGGCTACACCTTC.

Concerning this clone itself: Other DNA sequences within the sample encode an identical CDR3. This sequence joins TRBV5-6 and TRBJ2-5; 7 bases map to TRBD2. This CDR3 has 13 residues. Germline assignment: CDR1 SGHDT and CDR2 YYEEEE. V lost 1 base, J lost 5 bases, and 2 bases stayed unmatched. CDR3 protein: CASSLQGGETQYF. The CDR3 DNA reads TGTGCCAGCAGCTTGCAGGGAGGGGAGACCCAGTACTTC. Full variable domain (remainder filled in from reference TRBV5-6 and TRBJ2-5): DAGVTQSPTHLIKTRGQQVTLRCSPKSGHDTVSWYQQALGQGPQFIFQYYEEEERQRGNFPDRFSGHQFPNYSSELNVNALLLGDSALYLCASSLQGGETQYFGPGTRLLVL.

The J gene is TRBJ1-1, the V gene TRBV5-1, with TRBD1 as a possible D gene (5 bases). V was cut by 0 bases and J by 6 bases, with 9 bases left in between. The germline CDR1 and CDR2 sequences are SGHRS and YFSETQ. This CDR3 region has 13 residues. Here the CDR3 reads CASSLGGVSEAFF. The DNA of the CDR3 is TGCGCCAGCAGCTTGGGAGGGGTCTCTGAAGCTTTCTTT.

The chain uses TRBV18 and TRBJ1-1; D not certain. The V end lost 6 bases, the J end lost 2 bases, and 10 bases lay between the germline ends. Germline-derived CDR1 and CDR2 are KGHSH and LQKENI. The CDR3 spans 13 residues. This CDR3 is CASSLKPNTEAFF. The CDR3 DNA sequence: TGTGCCAGCTCCCTCAAACCCAACACTGAAGCTTTCTTT.

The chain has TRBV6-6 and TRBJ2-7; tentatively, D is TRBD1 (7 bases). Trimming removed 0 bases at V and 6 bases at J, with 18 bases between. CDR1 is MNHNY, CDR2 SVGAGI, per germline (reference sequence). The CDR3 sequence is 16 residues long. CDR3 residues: CASSYSRGREASEQYF. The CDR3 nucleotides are TGTGCCAGCAGTTACTCGAGGGGGCGGGAAGCCAGCGAGCAGTACTTC.

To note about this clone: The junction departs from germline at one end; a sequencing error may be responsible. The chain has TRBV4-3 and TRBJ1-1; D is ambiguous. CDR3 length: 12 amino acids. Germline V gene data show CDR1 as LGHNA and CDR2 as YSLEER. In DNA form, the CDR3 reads TGCGCCAGCAGCCAAAGAGGAGCCAAGAGACGGTTT. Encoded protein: CASSQRGAKRRF.

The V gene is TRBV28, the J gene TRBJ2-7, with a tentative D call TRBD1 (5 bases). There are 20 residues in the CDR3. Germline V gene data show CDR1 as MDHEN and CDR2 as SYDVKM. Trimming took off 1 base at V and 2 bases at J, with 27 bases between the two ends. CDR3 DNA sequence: TGTGCCAGCAGTTTATCCTTGGTAGGGGTTGGCGGAGCGAAACCCTACGAGCAGTACTTC. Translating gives CASSLSLVGVGGAKPYEQYF.

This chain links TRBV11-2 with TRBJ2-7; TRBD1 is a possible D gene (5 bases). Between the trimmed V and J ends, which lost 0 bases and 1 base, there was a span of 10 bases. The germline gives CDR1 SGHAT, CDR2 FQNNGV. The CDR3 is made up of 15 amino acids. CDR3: CASSLDRVRSYEQYF. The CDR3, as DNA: TGTGCCAGCAGCTTAGACAGGGTCAGGTCCTACGAGCAGTACTTC.

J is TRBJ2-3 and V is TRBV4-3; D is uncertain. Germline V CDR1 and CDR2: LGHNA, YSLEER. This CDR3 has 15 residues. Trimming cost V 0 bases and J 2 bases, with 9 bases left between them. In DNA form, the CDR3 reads TGCGCCAGCAGCCAAGATCGGGTTTCCACAGATACGCAGTATTTT. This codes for CASSQDRVSTDTQYF.

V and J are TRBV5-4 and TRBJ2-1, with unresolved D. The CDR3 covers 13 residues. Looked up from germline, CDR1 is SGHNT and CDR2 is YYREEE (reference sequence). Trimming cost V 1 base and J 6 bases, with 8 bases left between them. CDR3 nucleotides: TGTGCCAGCAGCTTGATAGCATTCAATGAGCAGTTCTTC. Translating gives CASSLIAFNEQFF.

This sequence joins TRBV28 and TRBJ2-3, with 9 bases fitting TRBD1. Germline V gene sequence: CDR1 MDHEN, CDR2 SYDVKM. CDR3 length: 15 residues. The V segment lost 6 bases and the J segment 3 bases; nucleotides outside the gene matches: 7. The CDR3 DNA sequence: TGTGCCAGCAGCCAGGGGGGACAGGGAACAGATACGCAGTATTTT. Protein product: CASSQGGQGTDTQYF. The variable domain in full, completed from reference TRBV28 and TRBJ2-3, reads DVKVTQSSRYLVKRTGEKVFLECVQDMDHENMFWYRQDPGLGLRLIYFSYDVKMKEKGDIPEGYSVSREKKERFSLILESASTNQTSMYLCASSQGGQGTDTQYFGPGTRLTVL.

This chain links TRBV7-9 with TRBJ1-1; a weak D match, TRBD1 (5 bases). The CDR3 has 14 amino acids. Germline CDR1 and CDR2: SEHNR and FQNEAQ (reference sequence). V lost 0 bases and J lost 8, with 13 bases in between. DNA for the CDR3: TGTGCCAGCAGCTTAGCCCAGGGAGGATCCGAAGCTTTCTTT. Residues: CASSLAQGGSEAFF.

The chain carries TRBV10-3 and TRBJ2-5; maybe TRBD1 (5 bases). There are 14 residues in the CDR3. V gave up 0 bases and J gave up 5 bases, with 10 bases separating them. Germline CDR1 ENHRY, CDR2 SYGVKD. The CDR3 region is CAISESDTGETQYF. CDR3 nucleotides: TGTGCCATCAGTGAGTCGGACACTGGGGAGACCCAGTACTTC.

CDR3 sequence (DNA): TGCAGCGTTTCGGGAGTAGGGGCCTACGAGCAGTACTTC. Amino acid sequence: CSVSGVGAYEQYF. This sequence joins TRBV29-1 and TRBJ2-7, with D possibly matching TRBD2 (6 bases). The V gene's germline CDR1 is SQVTM and CDR2 ANQGSEA. This CDR3 has 13 residues. Trimming took off 5 bases at V and 2 bases at J, with 13 bases between the two ends.

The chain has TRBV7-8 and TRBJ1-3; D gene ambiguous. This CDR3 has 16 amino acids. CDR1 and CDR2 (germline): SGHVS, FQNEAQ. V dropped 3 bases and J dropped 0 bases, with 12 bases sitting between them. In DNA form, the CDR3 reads TGTGCCAGCAGCTTTGTGGCAGCAAGCTCTGGAAACACCATATATTTT. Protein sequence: CASSFVAASSGNTIYF.

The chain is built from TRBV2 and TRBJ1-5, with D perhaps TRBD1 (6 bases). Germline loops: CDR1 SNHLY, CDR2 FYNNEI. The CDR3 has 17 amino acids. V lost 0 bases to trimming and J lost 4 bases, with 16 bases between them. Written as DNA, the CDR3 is TGTGCCAGCAGTGAAGCGCCTTCAGGGGTCCATAATCAGCCCCAGCATTTT. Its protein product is CASSEAPSGVHNQPQHF.

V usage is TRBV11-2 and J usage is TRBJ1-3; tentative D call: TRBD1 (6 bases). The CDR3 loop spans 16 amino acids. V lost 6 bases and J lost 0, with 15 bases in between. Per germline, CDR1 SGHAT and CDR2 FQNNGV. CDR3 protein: CASRLRTDISGNTIYF. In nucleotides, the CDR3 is TGTGCCAGCAGACTGCGGACAGACATCTCTGGAAACACCATATATTTT.

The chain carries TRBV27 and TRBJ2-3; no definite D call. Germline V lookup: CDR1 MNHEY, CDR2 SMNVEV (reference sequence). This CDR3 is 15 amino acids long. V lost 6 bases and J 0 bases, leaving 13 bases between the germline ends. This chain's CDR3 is CASRGRVTSTDTQYF. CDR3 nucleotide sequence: TGTGCCAGCAGGGGCCGGGTTACTAGCACAGATACGCAGTATTTT.

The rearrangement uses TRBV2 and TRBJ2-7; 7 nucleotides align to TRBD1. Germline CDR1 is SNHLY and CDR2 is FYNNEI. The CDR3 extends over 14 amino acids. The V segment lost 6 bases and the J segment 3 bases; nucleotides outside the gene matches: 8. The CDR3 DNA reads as TGTGCCAGCAGCCGAGGCGGACAGGTCTACGAGCAGTACTTC. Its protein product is CASSRGGQVYEQYF.

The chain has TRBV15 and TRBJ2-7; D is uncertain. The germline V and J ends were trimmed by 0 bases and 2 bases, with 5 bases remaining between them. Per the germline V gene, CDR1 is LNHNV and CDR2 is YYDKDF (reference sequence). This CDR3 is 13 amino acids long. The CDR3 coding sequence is TGTGCCACCAGCAGAGATCAACCCTACGAGCAGTACTTC. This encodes CATSRDQPYEQYF.

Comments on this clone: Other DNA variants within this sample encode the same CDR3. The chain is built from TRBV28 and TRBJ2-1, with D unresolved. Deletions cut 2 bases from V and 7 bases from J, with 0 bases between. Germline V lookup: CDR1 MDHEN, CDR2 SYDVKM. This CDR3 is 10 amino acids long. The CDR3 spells CASSLNEQFF. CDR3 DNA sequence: TGTGCCAGCAGTTTAAATGAGCAGTTCTTC.

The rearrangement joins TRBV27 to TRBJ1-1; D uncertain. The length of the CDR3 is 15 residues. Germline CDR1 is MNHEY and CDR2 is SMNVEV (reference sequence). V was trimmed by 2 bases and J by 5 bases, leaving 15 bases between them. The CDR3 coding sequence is TGTGCCAGCAGTTTAACCAGGACCCGGGAAACTGAAGCTTTCTTT. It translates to CASSLTRTRETEAFF.

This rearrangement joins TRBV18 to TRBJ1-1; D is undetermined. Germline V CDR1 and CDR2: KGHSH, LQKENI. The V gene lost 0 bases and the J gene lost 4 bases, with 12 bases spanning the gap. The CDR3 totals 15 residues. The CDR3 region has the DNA TGTGCCAGCTCACCACCGGAACGGTTGAGCACTGAAGCTTTCTTT. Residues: CASSPPERLSTEAFF.

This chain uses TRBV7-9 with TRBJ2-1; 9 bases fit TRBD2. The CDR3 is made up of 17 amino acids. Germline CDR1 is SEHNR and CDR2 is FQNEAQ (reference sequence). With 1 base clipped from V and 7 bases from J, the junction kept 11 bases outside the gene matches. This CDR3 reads CASSLGVPSGNRNEQFF. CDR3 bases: TGTGCCAGCAGCTTAGGTGTCCCTAGCGGGAATCGTAATGAGCAGTTCTTC.

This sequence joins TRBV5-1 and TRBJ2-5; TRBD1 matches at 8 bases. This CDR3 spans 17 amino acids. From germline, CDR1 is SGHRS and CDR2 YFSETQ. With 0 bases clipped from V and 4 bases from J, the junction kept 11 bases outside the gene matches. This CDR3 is CASSLVAGGPRGETQYF. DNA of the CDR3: TGCGCCAGCAGCTTGGTCGCAGGGGGCCCCCGGGGAGAGACCCAGTACTTC. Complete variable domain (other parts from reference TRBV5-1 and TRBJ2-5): KAGVTQTPRYLIKTRGQQVTLSCSPISGHRSVSWYQQTPGQGLQFLFEYFSETQRNKGNFPGRFSGRQFSNSRSEMNVSTLELGDSALYLCASSLVAGGPRGETQYFGPGTRLLVL.

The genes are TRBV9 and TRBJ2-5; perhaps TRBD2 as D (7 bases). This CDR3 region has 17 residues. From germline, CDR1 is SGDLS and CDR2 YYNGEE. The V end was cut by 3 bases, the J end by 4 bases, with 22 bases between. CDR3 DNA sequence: TGTGCCAGCAGCGAACGGGGGGCGGGCCAACTAAGAGAGACCCAGTACTTC. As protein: CASSERGAGQLRETQYF.

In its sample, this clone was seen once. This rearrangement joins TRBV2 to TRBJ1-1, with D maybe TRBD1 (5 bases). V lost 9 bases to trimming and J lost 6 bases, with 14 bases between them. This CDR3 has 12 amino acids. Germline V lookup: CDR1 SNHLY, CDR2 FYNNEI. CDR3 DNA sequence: TGTGCCAGTAGATCTCAGGGCTCTGAAGCTTTCTTT. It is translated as CASRSQGSEAFF.

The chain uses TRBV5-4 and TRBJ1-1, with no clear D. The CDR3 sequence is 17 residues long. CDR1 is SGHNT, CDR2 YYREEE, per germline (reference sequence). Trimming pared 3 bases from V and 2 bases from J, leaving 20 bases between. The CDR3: CASSSRITGSSNTEAFF. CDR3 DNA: TGTGCCAGCAGCTCACGCATTACCGGCAGCTCAAACACTGAAGCTTTCTTT.